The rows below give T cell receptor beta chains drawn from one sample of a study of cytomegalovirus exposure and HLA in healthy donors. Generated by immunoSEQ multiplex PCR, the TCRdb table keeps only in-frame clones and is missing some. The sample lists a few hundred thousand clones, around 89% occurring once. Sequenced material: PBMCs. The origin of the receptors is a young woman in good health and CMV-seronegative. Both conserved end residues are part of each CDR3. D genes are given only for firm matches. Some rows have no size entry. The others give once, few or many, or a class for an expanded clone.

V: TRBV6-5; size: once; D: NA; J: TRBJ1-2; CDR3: CASSYSAGRHYGYTF; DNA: TGTGCCAGCAGTTACTCAGCAGGGCGGCACTATGGCTACACCTTC
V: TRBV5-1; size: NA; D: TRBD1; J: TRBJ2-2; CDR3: CASSLTGGKEAGELFF; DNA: TGCGCCAGCAGCTTAACAGGGGGCAAAGAGGCCGGGGAGCTGTTTTTT
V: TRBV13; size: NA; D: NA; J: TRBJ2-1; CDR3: CASSSERSGAYNEQFF; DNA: TGTGCCAGCAGCTCTGAGCGGAGTGGCGCCTACAATGAGCAGTTCTTC
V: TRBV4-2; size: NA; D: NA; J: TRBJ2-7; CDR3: CASSQGIGGYEQYF; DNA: TGTGCCAGCAGCCAAGGGATAGGGGGCTACGAGCAGTACTTC
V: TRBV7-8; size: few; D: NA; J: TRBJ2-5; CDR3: CASSLNGGPQETQYF; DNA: TGTGCCAGCAGCTTAAACGGCGGGCCCCAAGAGACCCAGTACTTC
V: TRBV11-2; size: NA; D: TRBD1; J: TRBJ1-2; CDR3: CASSSDRGHRDTF; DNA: TGTGCCAGCAGCTCGGACAGGGGGCATAGAGACACCTTC
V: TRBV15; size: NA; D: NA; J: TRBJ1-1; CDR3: CATSRRNTEAFF; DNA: TGTGCCACCAGCAGGAGGAACACTGAAGCTTTCTTT
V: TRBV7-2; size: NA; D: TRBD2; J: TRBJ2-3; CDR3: CASRSRLAGILDTQYF; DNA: TGTGCCAGCAGATCCCGACTAGCGGGGATATTAGATACGCAGTATTTT
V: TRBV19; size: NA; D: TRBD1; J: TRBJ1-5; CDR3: CASSPLDRGKRQPQHF; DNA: TGTGCCAGTAGTCCCCTAGACAGGGGGAAGCGGCAGCCCCAGCATTTT
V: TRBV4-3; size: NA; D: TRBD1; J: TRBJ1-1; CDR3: CASSPGLFKQGAEAFF; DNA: TGCGCCAGCAGCCCGGGCCTATTTAAACAGGGGGCTGAAGCTTTCTTT
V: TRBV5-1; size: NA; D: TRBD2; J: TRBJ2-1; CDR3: CASSLALGGGNNEQFF; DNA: TGCGCCAGCAGCTTGGCCTTGGGGGGGGGAAACAATGAGCAGTTCTTC
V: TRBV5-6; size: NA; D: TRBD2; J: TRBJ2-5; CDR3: CASSVRGETQYF; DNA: TGTGCCAGCAGCGTGCGGGGGGAGACCCAGTACTTC
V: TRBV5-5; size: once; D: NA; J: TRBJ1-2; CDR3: CASSYTDRDYGYTF; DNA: TGTGCCAGCAGCTATACAGACAGAGACTATGGCTACACCTTC
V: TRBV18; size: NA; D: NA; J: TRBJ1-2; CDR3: CATSGSNYGYTF; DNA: TGTGCCACCTCGGGCTCTAACTATGGCTACACCTTC
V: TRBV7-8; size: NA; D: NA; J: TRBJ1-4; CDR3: CASRGRRATNEKLFF; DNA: TGTGCCAGCAGGGGCCGGCGAGCAACTAATGAAAAACTGTTTTTT
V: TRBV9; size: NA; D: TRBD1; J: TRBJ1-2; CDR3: CASSAADREIRGGYTF; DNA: TGTGCCAGCAGCGCCGCCGACAGGGAAATCCGCGGAGGCTACACCTTC
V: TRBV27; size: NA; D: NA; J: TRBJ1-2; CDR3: CASRKSGWHGYTF; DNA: TGTGCCAGCAGAAAATCAGGGTGGCATGGCTACACCTTC
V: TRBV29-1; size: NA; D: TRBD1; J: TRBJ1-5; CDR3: CSAGGGNQPQHF; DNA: TGCAGCGCAGGGGGCGGCAATCAGCCCCAGCATTTT
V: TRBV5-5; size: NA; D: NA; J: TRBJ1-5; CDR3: CASSLNRNSNQPQHF; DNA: TGTGCCAGCAGCTTAAACAGGAATAGCAATCAGCCCCAGCATTTT
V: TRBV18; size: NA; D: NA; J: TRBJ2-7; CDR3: CASSPPGAGTYEQYF; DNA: TGTGCCAGCTCACCACCGGGGGCCGGGACCTACGAGCAGTACTTC
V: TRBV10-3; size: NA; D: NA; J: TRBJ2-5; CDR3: CAISENSQETQYF; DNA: TGTGCCATCAGTGAAAACAGCCAAGAGACCCAGTACTTC
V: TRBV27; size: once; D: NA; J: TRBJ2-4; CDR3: CASSLGYRNSQYF; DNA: TGTGCCAGCAGTTTAGGGTATCGAAACAGTCAGTACTTC
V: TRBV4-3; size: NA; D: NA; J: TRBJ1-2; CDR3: CASSQEQAGYGYTF; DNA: TGCGCCAGCAGCCAAGAACAGGCTGGCTATGGCTACACCTTC
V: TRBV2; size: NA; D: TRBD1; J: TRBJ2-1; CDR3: CASSDRGSSYNEQFF; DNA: TGTGCCAGCAGCGACAGGGGAAGCTCCTACAATGAGCAGTTCTTC
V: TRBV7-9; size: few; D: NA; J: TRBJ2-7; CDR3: CASSSAIHEQYF; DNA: TGTGCCAGCAGCTCCGCGATCCACGAGCAGTACTTC
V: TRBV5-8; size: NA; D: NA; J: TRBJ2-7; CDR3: CASSWLRGDEQYF; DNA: TGTGCCAGCAGCTGGCTAAGGGGTGACGAGCAGTACTTC
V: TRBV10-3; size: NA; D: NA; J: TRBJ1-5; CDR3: CAISGSDNNQPQHF; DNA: TGTGCCATCAGTGGATCGGACAATAATCAGCCCCAGCATTTT
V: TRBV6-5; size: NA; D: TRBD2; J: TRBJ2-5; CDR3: CASSYLAAGEETQYF; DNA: TGTGCCAGCAGTTACCTCGCAGCGGGAGAGGAGACCCAGTACTTC
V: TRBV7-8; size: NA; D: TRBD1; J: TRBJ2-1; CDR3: CASSLPPGWGTVDYNEQFF; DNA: TGTGCCAGCAGCTTACCACCGGGGTGGGGGACAGTTGACTACAATGAGCAGTTCTTC
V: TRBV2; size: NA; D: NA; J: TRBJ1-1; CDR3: CASIRTGPATEAFF; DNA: TGTGCCAGCATTAGAACAGGCCCCGCCACTGAAGCTTTCTTT
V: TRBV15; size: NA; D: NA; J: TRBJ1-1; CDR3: CATSIYRAADIEAFF; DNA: TGTGCCACCAGCATCTATCGCGCAGCGGATATTGAAGCTTTCTTT
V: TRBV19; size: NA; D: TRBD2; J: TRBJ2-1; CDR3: CASLGGLVYNEQFF; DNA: TGTGCCAGCTTAGGGGGACTAGTCTACAATGAGCAGTTCTTC
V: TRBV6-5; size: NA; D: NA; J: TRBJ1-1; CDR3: CASSYAGRDTEAFF; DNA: TGTGCCAGCAGTTACGCGGGTCGGGACACTGAAGCTTTCTTT
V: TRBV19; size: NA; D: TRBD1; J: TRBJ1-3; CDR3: CASGEQGAGNTIYF; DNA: TGTGCCAGTGGGGAACAGGGGGCTGGAAACACCATATATTTT
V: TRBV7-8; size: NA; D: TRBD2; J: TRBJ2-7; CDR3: CASSFLPPSGGYYEQYF; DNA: TGTGCCAGCAGCTTCCTCCCACCTAGCGGGGGGTACTACGAGCAGTACTTC
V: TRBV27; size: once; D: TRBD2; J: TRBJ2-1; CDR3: CASSLMAGVSPNEQFF; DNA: TGTGCCAGCAGTTTAATGGCGGGAGTTTCCCCCAATGAGCAGTTCTTC
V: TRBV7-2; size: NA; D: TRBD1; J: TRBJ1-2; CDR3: CASSSGVQGALAYGYTF; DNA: TGTGCCAGCAGCTCTGGGGTACAGGGGGCGCTTGCCTATGGCTACACCTTC
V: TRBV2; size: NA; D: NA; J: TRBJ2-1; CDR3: CASERQPSYNEQFF; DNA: TGTGCCAGCGAGCGGCAGCCATCCTACAATGAGCAGTTCTTC